The 12 T cell receptor beta chains reported below all come from one sample, sequenced in a study of control samples from healthy donors and cancer patients (dated by TCRdb to the early 2020s). Libraries came from the immunoSEQ multiplex PCR assay. TCRdb took over this immuneACCESS table, retaining in-frame rearrangements with V and J assigned. Such tables are incomplete; in checked studies, under half of the missing clones stem from an unresolved V gene, and the remainder is unexplained. This sample holds 110,000 to 150,000 clones; 89% were observed only once. The top ten constitute 4.9% of the sample. Material for sequencing was blood. These receptors were taken from a man aged 25 to 45 in good health.

This chain links TRBV19 with TRBJ2-7; D is perhaps TRBD1 or TRBD2 (5 bases each). Trimming took off 4 bases at V and 2 bases at J, with 12 bases between the two ends. This CDR3 spans 14 amino acids. In germline, CDR1 is LNHDA, CDR2 SQIVND (reference sequence). CDR3 DNA: TGTGCCAGTAGTACCCGGGACGGTGCCTACGAGCAGTACTTC. Residues: CASSTRDGAYEQYF.

This chain links TRBV7-9 with TRBJ2-2, with D perhaps TRBD1 (5 bases). Between the trimmed V and J ends, which lost 5 bases and 4 bases, there was a span of 14 bases. The germline V gene has CDR1 SEHNR and CDR2 FQNEAQ (reference sequence). The CDR3 runs to 15 residues. CDR3 DNA sequence: TGTGCCAGCAGCCGACAGTCCGGATTCACCGGGGAGCTGTTTTTT. Translating it yields CASSRQSGFTGELFF. Full variable domain (rest looked up from reference TRBV7-9 and TRBJ2-2): DTGVSQNPRHKITKRGQNVTFRCDPISEHNRLYWYRQTLGQGPEFLTYFQNEAQLEKSRLLSDRFSAERPKGSFSTLEIQRTEQGDSAMYLCASSRQSGFTGELFFGEGSRLTVL.

The chain employs TRBV2 and TRBJ1-5, with D possibly being TRBD1 (5 bases). Trimming removed 4 bases at V and 4 bases at J, with 14 bases between. CDR1 is SNHLY and CDR2 is FYNNEI in the germline V gene. There are 15 residues in the CDR3. The CDR3 reads CASSGLRGTNQPQHF. DNA of the CDR3: TGTGCCAGCAGTGGGCTAAGGGGAACAAATCAGCCCCAGCATTTT.

The CDR3 here is CASSLEGGEKYF. The DNA of the CDR3 is TGTGCCAGCAGCTTAGAGGGGGGAGAAAAGTATTTT. The chain is built from TRBV7-9 and TRBJ2-3, with D perhaps TRBD1 or TRBD2 (6 bases each). This CDR3 spans 12 amino acids. V gave up 1 base and J gave up 13 bases, with 12 bases separating them. From germline, CDR1 is SEHNR and CDR2 FQNEAQ (reference sequence).

This chain links TRBV30 with TRBJ2-1; no definite D call. CDR3 length: 13 amino acids. V was cut by 4 bases and J by 2 bases, with 9 bases left in between. Germline V gene data show CDR1 as GTSNPN and CDR2 as SVGIG (reference sequence). Here the CDR3 DNA reads TGTGCCTGGAATGGGCAGGCCTACAATGAGCAGTTCTTC. The encoded protein is CAWNGQAYNEQFF.

The V call is TRBV3-1 (or the pseudogene TRBV3-2), the J call TRBJ2-2, with a weak D call TRBD2 (7 bases). Trimming stripped 6 bases from V and 7 bases from J, with 15 bases between. The CDR3 is made up of 14 amino acids. Germline CDR1 is LGHDT and CDR2 is YNNKEL (reference sequence). CDR3 DNA sequence: TGTGCCAGCAGAGGGGGGGGAATGAACGGGGAGCTGTTTTTT. Translation: CASRGGGMNGELFF.

This chain joins TRBV5-1 and TRBJ1-3; tentative D call: TRBD1 (5 bases). The CDR3 is made up of 15 amino acids. V lost 6 bases, J lost 0 bases, and 13 bases lay in between. Germline lookup yields CDR1 SGHRS and CDR2 YFSETQ. Here the CDR3 DNA reads TGCGCCAGCACCAGAAATGGGGGCTCTGGAAACACCATATATTTT. Translated: CASTRNGGSGNTIYF.

The chain is built from TRBV2 and TRBJ2-7; D is ambiguous. This CDR3 is 13 amino acids long. Germline CDR1 reads SNHLY; CDR2 reads FYNNEI. Trimming pared 7 bases from V and 6 bases from J, leaving 16 bases between. The CDR3 DNA sequence: TGTGCCAGCACCCTTGGTCTGGTGAGCGAGCAGTACTTC. Translated, it gives CASTLGLVSEQYF.

The chain joins TRBV4-1 to TRBJ2-7; a weak D match, TRBD2 (6 bases). Trimming left V 0 bases short and J 6 bases short, with 9 bases between. Looked up from germline, CDR1 is MGHRA and CDR2 is YSYEKL. This CDR3 is built from 13 residues. In DNA form, the CDR3 reads TGCGCCAGCAGCCAAGAACTAGCTATCGAGCAGTACTTC. This translates into CASSQELAIEQYF.

The V and J genes are TRBV14 and TRBJ1-1; 7 nucleotides match TRBD1. The CDR3 covers 15 residues. The junction had 10 bases not matched to a gene; V was cut back by 5 bases and J by 4 bases. Germline V gene lookup returns CDR1 SGHDN and CDR2 FVKESK. The CDR3 reads CASSKGTARSTEAFF. The CDR3 nucleotides are TGTGCCAGCAGCAAGGGGACAGCCCGGAGCACTGAAGCTTTCTTT. Full variable domain (missing parts from reference TRBV14 and TRBJ1-1): EAGVTQFPSHSVIEKGQTVTLRCDPISGHDNLYWYRRVMGKEIKFLLHFVKESKQDESGMPNNRFLAERTGGTYSTLKVQPAELEDSGVYFCASSKGTARSTEAFFGQGTRLTVV.

The chain carries TRBV2 and TRBJ2-7; 12 nucleotides agree with TRBD2. Unmatched junction bases numbered 12, after V lost 11 bases and J lost 7 bases. Germline-derived CDR1 and CDR2 are SNHLY and FYNNEI. The CDR3 has 14 amino acids. The CDR3 reads CAHATGLAGREQYF. Written as DNA, the CDR3 is TGTGCCCACGCGACAGGACTAGCGGGGCGGGAGCAGTACTTC.

This clone was picked up one time. The chain is built from TRBV20-1 and TRBJ2-7; D call uncertain. Germline V gene data show CDR1 as DFQATT and CDR2 as SNEGSKA (reference sequence). V lost 4 bases to trimming and J lost 6 bases, with 10 bases between them. The CDR3 is 11 residues long. The CDR3 region has the DNA TGCAGTGCTACCCCGTGGGTCGAGCAGTACTTC. Its translation is CSATPWVEQYF.